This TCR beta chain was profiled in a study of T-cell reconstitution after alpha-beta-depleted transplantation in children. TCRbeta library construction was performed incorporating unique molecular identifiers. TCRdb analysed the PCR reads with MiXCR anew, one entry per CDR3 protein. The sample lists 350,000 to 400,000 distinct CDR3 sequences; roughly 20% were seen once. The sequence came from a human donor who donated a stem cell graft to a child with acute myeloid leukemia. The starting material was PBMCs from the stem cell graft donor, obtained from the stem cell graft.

CDR3 DNA sequence: TGTGCCAGCAGAGCCGAGGGACGGGGCACAGATACGCAGTATTTT. Translated: CASRAEGRGTDTQYF. The V gene is TRBV27, the J gene TRBJ2-3, with D perhaps assigned TRBD1 or TRBD2 (5 bases each). This CDR3 comprises 15 residues. Germline V lookup: CDR1 MNHEY, CDR2 SMNVEV (reference sequence). V lost 6 bases to trimming and J lost 1 base, with 14 bases between them.